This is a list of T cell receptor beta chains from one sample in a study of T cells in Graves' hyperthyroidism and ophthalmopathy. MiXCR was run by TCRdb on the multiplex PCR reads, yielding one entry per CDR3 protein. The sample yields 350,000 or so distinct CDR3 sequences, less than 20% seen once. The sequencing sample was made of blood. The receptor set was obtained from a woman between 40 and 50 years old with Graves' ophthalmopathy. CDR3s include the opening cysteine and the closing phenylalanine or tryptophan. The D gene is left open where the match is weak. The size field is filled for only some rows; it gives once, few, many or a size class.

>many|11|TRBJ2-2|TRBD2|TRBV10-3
TGTGCCATTAGCGGGGGAGGGGAGCTGTTTTTT
CAISGGGELFF
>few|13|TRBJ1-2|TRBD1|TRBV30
TGTGCCTGGAAGGGGCCCGGACAGGGCCCCTACACCTTC
CAWKGPGQGPYTF
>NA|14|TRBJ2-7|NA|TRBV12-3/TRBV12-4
TGTGCCAGCAAAAGAAAGCCCTCGACCTACGAGCAGTACTTC
CASKRKPSTYEQYF
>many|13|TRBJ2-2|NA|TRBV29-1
TGCAGCGCATGTACAGGGACCACCGGGGAGCTGTTTTTT
CSACTGTTGELFF
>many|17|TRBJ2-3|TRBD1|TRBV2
TGTGCCAGCGTTCGTCGTACAGGGGGCTTTGGCACAGATACGCAGTATTTT
CASVRRTGGFGTDTQYF
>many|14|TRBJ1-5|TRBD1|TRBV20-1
TGCAGTGCTATGACAGGGGGCATCAATCAGCCCCAGCATTTT
CSAMTGGINQPQHF
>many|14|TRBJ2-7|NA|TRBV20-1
TGCAGTGCTAGAGATGGTCTAGCGAGCTACGAGCAGTACTTC
CSARDGLASYEQYF
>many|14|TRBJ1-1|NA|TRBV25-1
TGTGCCAGCAGGTCTCCGGGACAACGGACTGAAGCTTTCTTT
CASRSPGQRTEAFF
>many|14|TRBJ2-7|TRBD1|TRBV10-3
TGTGCCATCAAGGGACAGGGGTTCTCCTACGAGCAGTACTTC
CAIKGQGFSYEQYF
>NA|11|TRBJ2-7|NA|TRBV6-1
TGTGCCACAGCGGAACTCTACGAGCAGTATTTC
CATAELYEQYF
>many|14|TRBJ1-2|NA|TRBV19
TGTGCCAGTAGTAGGGTCCTGACGGACTATGGCTACACCTTC
CASSRVLTDYGYTF
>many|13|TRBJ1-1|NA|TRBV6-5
TGTGCCAGCAGTTACCAGGACGACACTGAAGCTTTCTTT
CASSYQDDTEAFF
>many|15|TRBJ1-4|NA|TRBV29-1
TGCAGCGTAACCCGGGCCGCATCAGGGGATGAAAAACTGTTTTTT
CSVTRAASGDEKLFF
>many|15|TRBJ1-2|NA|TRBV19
TGTGCCAGTAGAGCCCCCAGGGGTGGAGACTATGGCTACACCTTC
CASRAPRGGDYGYTF
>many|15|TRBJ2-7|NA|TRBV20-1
TGCAGTGCTAGAATGAATAACAGGGCCCGCTACGAGCAGTACTTC
CSARMNNRARYEQYF
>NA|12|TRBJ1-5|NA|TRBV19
TGTGCCGGGGGGGACATTCATCAGCCCCAGCATTTT
CAGGDIHQPQHF
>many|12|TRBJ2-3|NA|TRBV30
TGTGCCTGGGGCCGGGGGACAGATACGCAGTATTTT
CAWGRGTDTQYF